This T cell receptor beta chain was identified during a study of blood T cell repertoires in COVID-19. Study-level background: The origin of the acute and convalescent COVID-19 samples was the United States, Italy and Spain. T cells, B-cell-depleted T cells, or PBMCs provided the cDNA or gDNA that served as material.

Per the original data handling: Scientists estimated how many nucleated cells there were by amplifying reference gene primers. Profiled with immunoSEQ multiplex PCR; TCRdb holds only in-frame clones, not every one. V, J and clone size reflect that table, while D and trimming were determined from the DNA. The sample lists about 140,000 clones, 75% to 90% occurring once. This clone was detected only a few times. The CDR3 is 14 residues long. Per the germline V gene, CDR1 is GTSNPN and CDR2 is SVGIG (reference sequence). Trimming cost V 5 bases and J 9 bases; bases outside gene matches: 5. V is TRBV30 and J is TRBJ1-6; TRBD1 aligns across 12 bases. The clonotype comes from a man aged 55 to 70 with active or convalescent COVID-19. What was sequenced was peripheral blood. The CDR3 nucleotides are TGTGCCTGGGAGCCGGGACAGGGGGCTTCACCCCTCCACTTT. Translation: CAWEPGQGASPLHF.